The sequence of this T cell receptor beta chain was determined in a study of CD8 T cells in Susac syndrome. The sequenced target, TCR beta, came from blood CD8+ and CD4+ T cells. Germline lookup yields CDR1 SGHAT and CDR2 FQNNGV. The CDR3 contains 16 residues. Trimming removed 3 bases at V and 6 bases at J, with 19 bases between. RNA in amounts of about 0.5 to 1 ug was reverse transcribed with random hexamers. TCRdb passed the immunoSEQ multiplex PCR reads through MiXCR, listing each CDR3 protein once. The data hold 170,000 or so distinct CDR3 sequences, with 80% to 95% observed a single time. The receptor comes from a human donor with multiple sclerosis. The V call is TRBV11-2, the J call TRBJ2-3, with D tentatively TRBD2 (5 bases). Sequenced: CD4+ T cells from PBMCs. The CDR3 DNA follows: TGTGCCAGCAGCTTCAGAGCGGCAGCTTCGGCGGATACGCAGTATTTT. Amino acid sequence: CASSFRAAASADTQYF.